This T cell receptor (beta chain) originates from a study of blood T cell repertoires in COVID-19 (dated by TCRdb to 2018 to 2021). Turning to the overall study: Collaborator samples came from the United States, Italy and Spain and covered acute and convalescent phases of COVID-19. The sample metadata nearly always contained a de-identified subject ID, COVID-19 status, age in years and sex. The repertoires were made available in a free public database intended to serve as a resource for research on the immune response to SARS-CoV-2. The samples were drawn from the first 160 participants of the ongoing ImmuneRACE study and from some 1,300 subjects provided by 6 global collaborators. The dataset comprised deeply sampled blood TCRbeta repertoires from subjects exposed to, actively infected with, or recovered from COVID-19. Where available, HLA class I and class II types were obtained from metadata supplied by the sample provider rather than from assay-based typing. The material from the prospective study consisted of cDNA or gDNA derived from T cells, B-cell-depleted T cells, or PBMCs. What the work shows at the level of the full study, not this receptor alone: The quantity of clinical and demographic metadata differed by source and by participant and was supplied without curation.

Participants in the prospective study were enrolled through a virtual design, were aged roughly 18 to 100 years, and lived in 24 United States geographic areas. In the prospective study, participants were assigned to cohorts based on the clinical history participants reported in a screening survey and a study questionnaire. Recovered participants in ImmuneRACE Cohort 3 were defined as having two consecutive negative NP/OP PCR tests, clearance from a healthcare professional, or resolution of symptoms. In the prospective study, whole blood, serum and a nasopharyngeal or oropharyngeal swab were collected from each participant by mobile phlebotomists. Prospective study participants could optionally give additional blood draws and questionnaires over a roughly two-month period. Prospective study blood samples were shipped either frozen or at room temperature before DNA extraction. Trimming removed 2 bases from V and 3 bases from J, leaving 12 bases between the germline ends. The germline V gene (reference sequence) specifies LNHDA as CDR1 and SQIVND as CDR2. From its cysteine to its phenylalanine, the CDR3 spans 15 amino acids. CDR3 DNA only is kept here, 45 bases in frame from base 1.

Remarks on this clone: It lacks a known antigen. Base-call qualities are not available, and no considerably larger clone is one nucleotide away.

The immunoSEQ Assay, a bias-controlled multiplex PCR, was used to amplify TCRbeta CDR3 regions from genomic DNA. The original pipeline was this. Nucleated cell counts per sample were estimated from amplification of reference gene primers within the assay. To quantify the absolute abundance of each unique TCRbeta CDR3 rearrangement, sequence reads were collapsed and filtered. For each sample, productive Simpson clonality was calculated by taking the square root of Simpson's diversity index across productive rearrangements. TCRdb carries this immuneACCESS record with in-frame sequences only. Its versions omit some clonotypes, under half of them owing to an unresolved V gene in the studies checked, with the rest unexplained. V, J and clone size are those of that table, while D and trimming were read from the DNA. This sample holds about 64,000 clones; roughly 91% were observed only once. The ten largest clonotypes hold around 9.1% of the sample.

The chain uses TRBV19 and TRBJ2-3; TRBD1 is perhaps the D gene, given 5 matching bases. This clonotype was obtained from a woman aged 40 to 50 who had recovered from COVID-19. Sequenced material: PBMCs or T cells enriched from blood (not recorded which). CDR3 reads: CASSIQGGVTDTQYF. The nucleotides read TGTGCCAGTAGTATACAGGGTGGTGTGACAGATACGCAGTATTTT.